Listed here is a single T cell receptor beta chain. The entry originates in a study of T cells in Graves' hyperthyroidism and ophthalmopathy. TCR beta CDR3 sequences were amplified from RNA transcripts. HTBI primers were used for first-round RT-PCR of the TCR CDR3. TCRdb redid the calling of the multiplex PCR reads with MiXCR, one entry per CDR3 protein. The sample comprises 500,000 to 800,000 distinct CDR3 sequences, approximately 42% of which are singletons, and about 7.7% rests with the top ten. Germline V gives CDR1 SGHTA, CDR2 FQGTGA. The CDR3 is made up of 15 amino acids. The junction had 7 bases not matched to a gene; V was cut back by 5 bases and J by 5 bases.

The sequence was collected from an adult man with Graves' disease, either hyperthyroidism or ophthalmopathy (not recorded which). Sequencing input: peripheral blood or thyroid tissue (not recorded which). The chain couples TRBV7-3 to TRBJ2-5, with 11 bases aligning to TRBD2. The CDR3 region is CASSVAGGRTETQYF. The CDR3 bases are TGTGCCAGCAGCGTAGCGGGGGGGAGGACCGAGACCCAGTACTTC.